Listed below are T cell receptor beta chains from one sample, sequenced in a study of blood T cell repertoires in COVID-19. Produced via immunoSEQ multiplex PCR; TCRdb's table is partial and in-frame only. This table holds about 270,000 clones, around 86% found once. Source material: peripheral blood. The receptors were sampled from a human donor in a cohort sampled during active COVID-19. Both conserved end residues are part of each CDR3. D genes are given only for firm matches. Rows may omit the clone size; those that give it use once, few, many or a size class.

D gene: .
J gene: TRBJ2-7
clone size: .
V gene: TRBV7-7
CDR3 protein: CASSSFPGSEQYF
CDR3 DNA: TGTGCTAGCAGCTCCTTTCCGGGGTCCGAGCAGTACTTC

D gene: TRBD1
J gene: TRBJ2-7
clone size: .
V gene: TRBV3-1/TRBV3-2
CDR3 protein: CASSQAGTGPYEQYF
CDR3 DNA: TGTGCCAGCAGCCAAGCCGGGACAGGTCCCTACGAGCAGTACTTC

D gene: .
J gene: TRBJ2-3
clone size: .
V gene: TRBV5-3
CDR3 protein: CARLMGEEEADTQYF
CDR3 DNA: TGTGCCAGGCTTATGGGGGAGGAGGAAGCAGATACGCAGTATTTT

D gene: .
J gene: TRBJ2-3
clone size: .
V gene: TRBV5-1
CDR3 protein: CASSFSIAGTDTQYF
CDR3 DNA: TGCGCCAGCAGCTTCTCTATAGCCGGCACAGATACGCAGTATTTT

D gene: .
J gene: TRBJ1-5
clone size: .
V gene: TRBV6-5
CDR3 protein: CASREVRGSNQPQHF
CDR3 DNA: TGTGCCAGCAGGGAGGTCCGGGGTAGCAATCAGCCCCAGCATTTT

D gene: .
J gene: TRBJ2-3
clone size: .
V gene: TRBV7-3
CDR3 protein: CASSTGSSTDTQYF
CDR3 DNA: TGTGCCAGCAGTACAGGGTCTAGCACAGATACGCAGTATTTT

D gene: .
J gene: TRBJ2-7
clone size: .
V gene: TRBV19
CDR3 protein: CASSMGVAAAEQYF
CDR3 DNA: TGTGCCAGTAGTATGGGGGTAGCGGCTGCGGAGCAGTACTTC

D gene: TRBD1
J gene: TRBJ2-2
clone size: .
V gene: TRBV2
CDR3 protein: CASSTGQRNTGELFF
CDR3 DNA: TGTGCCAGCAGTACGGGACAGCGGAACACCGGGGAGCTGTTTTTT

D gene: .
J gene: TRBJ1-4
clone size: .
V gene: TRBV10-3
CDR3 protein: CAISERGEKLFF
CDR3 DNA: TGTGCCATCAGTGAAAGGGGAGAAAAACTGTTTTTT

D gene: TRBD1
J gene: TRBJ2-7
clone size: .
V gene: TRBV5-1
CDR3 protein: CASSLTGDSHEQYF
CDR3 DNA: TGCGCCAGCAGCCTGACAGGGGATTCCCACGAGCAGTACTTC

D gene: TRBD2
J gene: TRBJ2-7
clone size: few
V gene: TRBV7-9
CDR3 protein: CASSLALAGEQYF
CDR3 DNA: TGTGCCAGCAGCTTAGCCCTAGCGGGTGAGCAGTACTTC

D gene: .
J gene: TRBJ1-3
clone size: .
V gene: TRBV7-9
CDR3 protein: CASGQTSSGNTIYF
CDR3 DNA: TGTGCCAGTGGACAGACCAGCTCTGGAAACACCATATATTTT

D gene: .
J gene: TRBJ2-7
clone size: few
V gene: TRBV18
CDR3 protein: CASSADRPGEQYF
CDR3 DNA: TGTGCCAGCTCAGCGGACCGTCCAGGGGAGCAGTACTTC

D gene: .
J gene: TRBJ1-3
clone size: few
V gene: TRBV7-9
CDR3 protein: CASSSSALKSPGPF
CDR3 DNA: TGTGCCAGCAGCTCCAGCGCATTGAAGAGTCCCGGTCCTTTT

D gene: TRBD1
J gene: TRBJ1-1
clone size: few
V gene: TRBV5-6
CDR3 protein: CASSSGTGVWGVDTEAFF
CDR3 DNA: TGTGCCAGCAGCTCTGGGACAGGCGTTTGGGGTGTAGACACTGAAGCTTTCTTT

D gene: TRBD2
J gene: TRBJ2-5
clone size: .
V gene: TRBV7-2
CDR3 protein: CASSLTWRESETQYF
CDR3 DNA: TGTGCCAGCAGCTTAACGTGGCGGGAGTCAGAGACCCAGTACTTC

D gene: TRBD1
J gene: TRBJ2-1
clone size: .
V gene: TRBV3-1/TRBV3-2
CDR3 protein: CASSPPGGHYNEQFF
CDR3 DNA: TGTGCCAGCAGCCCTCCAGGGGGCCACTACAATGAGCAGTTCTTC

D gene: .
J gene: TRBJ2-1
clone size: .
V gene: TRBV18
CDR3 protein: CASSLRQGAGDEQFF
CDR3 DNA: TGTGCCAGCTCACTGCGCCAGGGGGCGGGAGATGAGCAGTTCTTC

D gene: .
J gene: TRBJ2-1
clone size: .
V gene: TRBV21-1
CDR3 protein: CASNPSEPPGNEQFF
CDR3 DNA: TGTGCCAGCAACCCATCCGAACCTCCGGGCAATGAGCAGTTCTTC

D gene: .
J gene: TRBJ2-5
clone size: .
V gene: TRBV11-1
CDR3 protein: CASSLGAQGMETQYF
CDR3 DNA: TGTGCCAGCAGCTTAGGGGCGCAGGGGATGGAGACCCAGTACTTC

D gene: TRBD2
J gene: TRBJ2-3
clone size: .
V gene: TRBV29-1
CDR3 protein: CSVTRTSGSSDTQYF
CDR3 DNA: TGCAGCGTTACCCGGACTAGCGGGAGTTCAGATACGCAGTATTTT

D gene: .
J gene: TRBJ1-2
clone size: few
V gene: TRBV3-1/TRBV3-2
CDR3 protein: CASSPLGRKSYTF
CDR3 DNA: TGTGCCAGCAGCCCCCTGGGGAGGAAAAGCTACACCTTC

D gene: TRBD2
J gene: TRBJ2-7
clone size: .
V gene: TRBV2
CDR3 protein: CASSGTSGSSYEQYF
CDR3 DNA: TGTGCCAGCAGTGGGACTAGCGGGAGTTCCTACGAGCAGTACTTC

D gene: TRBD1
J gene: TRBJ1-6
clone size: .
V gene: TRBV27
CDR3 protein: CASSRQGNSPLHF
CDR3 DNA: TGTGCCAGCAGTCGACAGGGTAATTCACCCCTCCACTTT

D gene: .
J gene: TRBJ2-3
clone size: .
V gene: TRBV7-9
CDR3 protein: CASSDIVPDTQYF
CDR3 DNA: TGTGCCAGCAGCGACATTGTTCCAGATACGCAGTATTTT